This TCR beta chain originates from a study of T cells in women clearing cervical HPV infection. Study in general: No precancer developed; the control's incident HPV16 infection cleared within 12 months. Only a few women had HLA typing results available. Cases' blood sampling followed lesion detection by median around 23 weeks (90 to 200).

In regard to this clone: Read data end 3 residues before the CDR3 end; the end is taken from the germline J gene.

J gave up 8 bases and V 5 bases, and 12 bases lay outside the gene matches. This CDR3 contains 15 residues. Germline V CDR1 and CDR2: SGHVS, FNYEAQ. Using immunoSEQ multiplex PCR, the repertoire was profiled, and TCRdb retains in-frame clones only, with some absent. This sample's table reports around 23,000 clones. The chain recombines TRBV7-6 with TRBJ2-1; 7 nucleotides match TRBD1. The receptor was isolated from a woman aged 18 to 75 with a cervical HPV16 infection that either progressed to CIN3+ or cleared (not recorded which). Sequenced material: blood buffy coat. The CDR3 sequence is CASSPGQRWDDEQFF. CDR3 bases read: TGTGCCAGCAGCCCGGGACAGAGGTGGGACGATGAG.